This record concerns one T cell receptor (beta chain) sequence. Naive CD8 cells comprised CD45RO-negative, CCR7-positively selected cells, excluding terminally differentiated effector memory CD45RA+ cells. This specimen comes from a study of shared clonotypes between healthy human individuals. TCRdb keeps only in-frame clones here, not all; method: immunoSEQ multiplex PCR. The table records about 590,000 clones, around 95% of them present only once. The origin of this receptor is a woman younger than 45 in good health. Sequences were obtained from naive CD8+ T cells sorted from blood.

As DNA, the CDR3 is TGTGCCAGTAGTGTGCTCCTCCAGGGGTACACTGAAGCTTTCTTT. This translates into CASSVLLQGYTEAFF. V usage is TRBV19 and J usage is TRBJ1-1, with D maybe TRBD1 (6 bases). The V and J ends lost 5 bases and 3 bases respectively, with 16 bases between them. Germline V CDR1 and CDR2: LNHDA, SQIVND (reference sequence). The CDR3 runs 15 residues.